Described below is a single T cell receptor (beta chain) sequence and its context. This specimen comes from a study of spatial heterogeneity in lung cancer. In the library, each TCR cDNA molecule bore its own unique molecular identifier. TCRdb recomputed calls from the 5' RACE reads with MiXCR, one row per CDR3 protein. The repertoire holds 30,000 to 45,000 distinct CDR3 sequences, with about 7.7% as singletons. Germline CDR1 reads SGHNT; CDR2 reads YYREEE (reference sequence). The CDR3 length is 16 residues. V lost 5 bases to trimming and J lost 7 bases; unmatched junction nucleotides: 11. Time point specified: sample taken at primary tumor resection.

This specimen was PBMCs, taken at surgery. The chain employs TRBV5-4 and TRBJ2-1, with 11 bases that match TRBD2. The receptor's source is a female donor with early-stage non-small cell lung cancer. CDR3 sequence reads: CASSLKLAGVGNEQFF. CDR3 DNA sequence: TGTGCCAGCAGTCTGAAACTAGCGGGAGTGGGAAATGAGCAGTTCTTC.